A selection of T cell receptor beta chains follows, all from one sample in a study of blood T cell repertoires in COVID-19. Repertoires were generated with immunoSEQ multiplex PCR, while TCRdb's copy carries only in-frame clones and drops some. Among approximately 240,000 clones listed, 75% to 95% were seen once. Specimen: PBMCs or T cells enriched from blood (not recorded which). Receptor source: a woman aged 18-30 years who had recovered from COVID-19. Each CDR3 is given with its conserved first and last residue. D genes are given only for firm matches. Some rows have no size entry. The others give once, few or many, or a class for an expanded clone.

V: TRBV19
size: -
J: TRBJ1-2
D: TRBD1
length: 13
CDR3: CASRSGQGYGYTF
DNA: TGTGCCAGTAGGTCGGGACAGGGCTATGGCTACACCTTC

V: TRBV18
size: -
J: TRBJ2-1
D: -
length: 13
CDR3: CASSPQQGNEQFF
DNA: TGTGCCAGCTCACCTCAACAGGGCAATGAGCAGTTCTTC

V: TRBV5-8
size: -
J: TRBJ2-5
D: -
length: 17
CDR3: CASSLGQVGATQETQYF
DNA: TGTGCCAGCAGCTTGGGCCAGGTGGGGGCCACCCAAGAGACCCAGTACTTC

V: TRBV4-2
size: -
J: TRBJ1-1
D: -
length: 15
CDR3: CASNPGGPMNTEAFF
DNA: TGTGCCAGCAACCCTGGAGGGCCCATGAACACTGAAGCTTTCTTT

V: TRBV7-2
size: -
J: TRBJ2-7
D: TRBD1
length: 14
CDR3: CASSLAGTVYEQYF
DNA: TGTGCCAGCAGCTTAGCCGGGACAGTCTACGAGCAGTACTTC

V: TRBV7-6
size: once
J: TRBJ1-4
D: TRBD1
length: 14
CDR3: CASSPTGGGEKLFF
DNA: TGTGCCAGCAGCCCTACAGGGGGCGGTGAAAAACTGTTTTTT

V: TRBV27
size: -
J: TRBJ2-1
D: -
length: 11
CDR3: CASLGGNEQFF
DNA: TGTGCCAGCCTAGGGGGAAATGAGCAGTTCTTC

V: TRBV11-2
size: few
J: TRBJ1-4
D: -
length: 14
CDR3: CASTRWGSNEKLFF
DNA: TGTGCCAGCACGAGATGGGGCTCTAATGAAAAACTGTTTTTT

V: TRBV5-4
size: -
J: TRBJ2-7
D: -
length: 15
CDR3: CASSFRGRKVYEQYF
DNA: TGTGCCAGCAGCTTTCGTGGGAGAAAGGTCTACGAGCAGTACTTC

V: TRBV10-2
size: once
J: TRBJ1-5
D: -
length: 13
CDR3: CASSSQVVQPQHF
DNA: TGCGCCAGCAGTTCGCAGGTTGTTCAGCCCCAGCATTTT

V: TRBV5-1
size: -
J: TRBJ2-4
D: TRBD2
length: 22
CDR3: CASSPGKGTSGGHPLSKNIQYF
DNA: TGCGCCAGCAGCCCGGGAAAGGGGACTAGCGGGGGGCACCCCTTGTCCAAAAACATTCAGTACTTC

V: TRBV28
size: -
J: TRBJ2-1
D: TRBD1
length: 16
CDR3: CASSRTGGTGGHEQFF
DNA: TGTGCCAGCAGCCGAACCGGGGGGACAGGGGGACATGAGCAGTTCTTC

V: TRBV25-1
size: -
J: TRBJ1-2
D: -
length: 15
CDR3: CATTAQGSANYGYTF
DNA: TGTGCCACTACCGCTCAGGGATCGGCTAACTATGGCTACACCTTC

V: TRBV7-8
size: -
J: TRBJ2-7
D: TRBD1
length: 14
CDR3: CASSHRDRLSEQYF
DNA: TGTGCCAGCAGCCACCGGGACAGGCTGAGCGAGCAGTACTTC

V: TRBV12-3/TRBV12-4
size: -
J: TRBJ1-2
D: -
length: 13
CDR3: CASSLGSGGGYTF
DNA: TGTGCCAGCAGTTTAGGCTCTGGCGGGGGCTACACCTTC

V: TRBV28
size: -
J: TRBJ1-1
D: TRBD1
length: 10
CDR3: CASGDRGAFF
DNA: TGTGCCAGCGGGGACAGGGGAGCTTTCTTT

V: TRBV11-2
size: -
J: TRBJ2-1
D: -
length: 12
CDR3: CASSLTYNEQFF
DNA: TGTGCCAGCAGCCTAACCTACAATGAGCAGTTCTTC

V: TRBV7-9
size: -
J: TRBJ2-7
D: -
length: 16
CDR3: CASSPAPTGGLYEQYF
DNA: TGTGCCAGCAGCCCCGCGCCGACCGGGGGGCTATACGAGCAGTACTTC

V: TRBV11-3
size: -
J: TRBJ2-1
D: TRBD2
length: 15
CDR3: CASSPNRLAGNEQFF
DNA: TGTGCCAGCAGCCCCAATAGGCTAGCGGGCAATGAGCAGTTCTTC

V: TRBV7-9
size: -
J: TRBJ2-7
D: TRBD1
length: 15
CDR3: CASSLAGTGSYEQYF
DNA: TGTGCCAGCAGCTTAGCCGGGACAGGTAGCTACGAGCAGTACTTC